The 14 T cell receptor beta chains given below trace back to one sample, sequenced in a study of blood T cell repertoires in COVID-19. The protocol was immunoSEQ multiplex PCR, while the TCRdb copy is restricted to in-frame clones and leaves out a portion. The sample has about 220,000 clones; around 80% are singletons. Sequencing was performed on peripheral blood. These receptors originate from a woman in her 70s with acute or convalescent COVID-19.

This clone came up a few times. This sequence joins TRBV6-2 or TRBV6-3 and TRBJ2-1; TRBD2 matches 14 bases. From germline, CDR1 is MNHEY and CDR2 SVGEGT. This CDR3 has 16 residues. J gave up 9 bases and V 4 bases, and 8 bases lay outside the gene matches. The CDR3, as DNA: TGTGCCAGCAGTTCTTCCGGGACTAGCGGGGGAAGTGAGCAGTTCTTC. Encoded protein: CASSSSGTSGGSEQFF.

In DNA form, the CDR3 reads TGTGCCAGCAGCTTAACCGGGGAGGGTGATACGCAGTATTTT. This sequence encodes CASSLTGEGDTQYF. This sequence joins TRBV7-9 and TRBJ2-3; 7 positions agree with TRBD2. CDR3 length: 14 amino acids. Germline V gene sequence: CDR1 SEHNR, CDR2 FQNEAQ (reference sequence). V lost 2 bases to trimming and J lost 6 bases; unmatched junction nucleotides: 5. The entire variable domain, with the rest obtained from reference TRBV7-9 and TRBJ2-3, is as follows: DTGVSQNPRHKITKRGQNVTFRCDPISEHNRLYWYRQTLGQGPEFLTYFQNEAQLEKSRLLSDRFSAERPKGSFSTLEIQRTEQGDSAMYLCASSLTGEGDTQYFGPGTRLTVL.

This rearrangement joins TRBV7-2 to TRBJ1-4; tentatively, D is TRBD1 (6 bases). Looked up from germline, CDR1 is SGHTA and CDR2 is FQGNSA. Trimming stripped 1 base from V and 5 bases from J, with 8 bases between. This CDR3 region has 14 residues. The CDR3 DNA sequence: TGTGCCAGCAGCTTAGGGACAGCGAATGAAAAACTGTTTTTT. Its translation: CASSLGTANEKLFF.

The chain carries TRBV6-5 and TRBJ1-5; maybe TRBD1 (6 bases). The CDR3 runs 14 residues. Germline lookup yields CDR1 MNHEY and CDR2 SVGAGI. Trimming left V 6 bases short and J 6 bases short, with 15 bases between. The CDR3 here is CASRPWMDSQPQHF. CDR3 bases: TGTGCCAGCAGACCGTGGATGGACAGTCAGCCCCAGCATTTT.

The chain combines TRBV5-5 with TRBJ2-5, with D hard to call. This CDR3 region has 13 residues. Germline-derived CDR1 and CDR2 are SGHKS and YYEKEE (reference sequence). The V end was cut by 4 bases, the J end by 9 bases, with 16 bases between. The chain's CDR3 is CASSGTQRRAQYF. The CDR3 nucleotides read TGTGCCAGCAGCGGTACGCAGAGGAGAGCCCAGTACTTC. Using reference TRBV5-5 and TRBJ2-5 for the parts outside the CDR3, the full variable domain is DAGVTQSPTHLIKTRGQQVTLRCSPISGHKSVSWYQQVLGQGPQFIFQYYEKEERGRGNFPDRFSARQFPNYSSELNVNALLLGDSALYLCASSGTQRRAQYFGPGTRLLVL.

The chain carries TRBV19 and TRBJ2-5, with 13 positions matching TRBD2. CDR1 and CDR2 (germline): LNHDA, SQIVND (reference sequence). The CDR3 runs 16 residues. With V trimmed by 4 bases and J by 4 bases, 6 bases remained unmatched. CDR3 nucleotide sequence: TGTGCCAGTAGTAGTGGGACTAGCGGGGTAGGAGAGACCCAGTACTTC. Its protein product is CASSSGTSGVGETQYF.

The chain couples TRBV7-8 to TRBJ2-3; perhaps TRBD2 as D (7 bases). CDR3 length: 17 residues. Germline assignment: CDR1 SGHVS and CDR2 FQNEAQ. Trimming removed 1 base at V and 3 bases at J, with 17 bases between. CDR3 sequence: CASSLDGGGLGTDTQYF. CDR3 DNA sequence: TGTGCCAGCAGCTTAGATGGCGGGGGCCTTGGTACAGATACGCAGTATTTT.

The chain joins TRBV24-1 to TRBJ2-3; D is possibly TRBD1 (6 bases). CDR1 is KGHDR, CDR2 SFDVKD, per germline. The CDR3 length is 15 residues. V dropped 3 bases and J dropped 0 bases, with 9 bases sitting between them. CDR3 bases: TGTGCCACCAGTGATCACAGGGAAAGCACAGATACGCAGTATTTT. Its translation: CATSDHRESTDTQYF.

This chain joins TRBV7-2 and TRBJ2-7, with TRBD2 identical over 13 bases. J gave up 5 bases and V 5 bases, and 9 bases lay outside the gene matches. The CDR3 consists of 16 residues. Germline V lookup: CDR1 SGHTA, CDR2 FQGNSA. CDR3 residues: CASSVRTSGGKDEQYF. CDR3 DNA sequence: TGTGCCAGCAGCGTAAGGACTAGCGGGGGAAAGGACGAGCAGTACTTC. Together with reference TRBV7-2 and TRBJ2-7, the CDR3 gives the full variable domain: GAGVSQSPSNKVTEKGKDVELRCDPISGHTALYWYRQSLGQGLEFLIYFQGNSAPDKSGLPSDRFSAERTGGSVSTLTIQRTQQEDSAVYLCASSVRTSGGKDEQYFGPGTRLTVT.

V and J are TRBV7-8 and TRBJ1-4, with D tentatively TRBD1 (6 bases). The V gene's germline CDR1 is SGHVS and CDR2 FQNEAQ. V was cut by 3 bases and J by 8 bases, with 13 bases left in between. This CDR3 spans 14 amino acids. The CDR3 spells CASSLGQLGEKLFF. The DNA for the CDR3 is TGTGCCAGCAGCTTGGGACAATTAGGCGAAAAACTGTTTTTT.

V and J are TRBV6-5 and TRBJ2-3; 9 bases map to TRBD1. The trim removed 8 bases at V and 2 bases at J, leaving 8 bases unmatched. The CDR3 is 15 amino acids. Germline CDR1 reads MNHEY; CDR2 reads SVGAGI. The CDR3 sequence: CASGWDRAITDTQYF. DNA of the CDR3: TGTGCCAGCGGCTGGGACAGGGCAATCACAGATACGCAGTATTTT.

The gene calls are TRBV5-1 and TRBJ2-5; 11 bases agree with TRBD2. Losses at the gene ends were 4 bases for V and 4 bases for J; bases not matched to a gene: 9. CDR1 is SGHRS, CDR2 YFSETQ, per germline. The CDR3 is 16 amino acids. CDR3 in DNA: TGCGCCAGCAGCATTAGCGGGGGGGCGCGCGTAGAGACCCAGTACTTC. Encoded protein: CASSISGGARVETQYF.

This clone was seen only a few times. The chain carries TRBV25-1 and TRBJ1-2; no firm D call. The CDR3 has 13 residues. Germline values: CDR1 MGHDK, CDR2 SYGVNS. V lost 1 base and J lost 4, with 7 bases in between. CDR3 coding DNA: TGTGCCAGCAGTGAATTTGCCGGCTATGGCTACACCTTC. Translating it yields CASSEFAGYGYTF.

This clone was detected only once. The rearrangement uses TRBV7-2 and TRBJ2-4, with 8 bases fitting TRBD2. With V trimmed by 0 bases and J by 6 bases, 4 bases remained unmatched. Per germline, CDR1 SGHTA and CDR2 FQGNSA. There are 15 residues in the CDR3. The chain's CDR3 is CASSLAGTRGNIQYF. For the CDR3, the DNA is TGTGCCAGCAGCTTAGCCGGGACTAGAGGAAACATTCAGTACTTC.